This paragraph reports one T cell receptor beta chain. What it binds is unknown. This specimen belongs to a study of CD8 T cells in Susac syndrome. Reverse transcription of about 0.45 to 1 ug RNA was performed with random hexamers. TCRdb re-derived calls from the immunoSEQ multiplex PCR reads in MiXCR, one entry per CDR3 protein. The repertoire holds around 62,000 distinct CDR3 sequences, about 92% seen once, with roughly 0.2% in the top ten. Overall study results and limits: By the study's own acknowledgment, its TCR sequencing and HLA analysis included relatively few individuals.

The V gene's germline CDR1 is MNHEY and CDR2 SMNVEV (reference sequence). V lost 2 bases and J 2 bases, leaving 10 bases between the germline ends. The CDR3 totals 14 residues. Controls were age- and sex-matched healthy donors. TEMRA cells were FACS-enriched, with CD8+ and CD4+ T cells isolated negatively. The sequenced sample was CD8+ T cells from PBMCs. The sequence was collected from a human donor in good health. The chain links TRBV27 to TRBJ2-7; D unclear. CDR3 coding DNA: TGTGCCAGCAGTTTAAATCCTTGGGCCTACGAGCAGTACTTC. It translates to CASSLNPWAYEQYF.